Sequencing of this T cell receptor beta chain was carried out in a study of radiotherapy plus CTLA-4 blockade in lung cancer. TCRdb's table, derived via immunoSEQ multiplex PCR, lists solely in-frame clones and lacks some. The sample consists of about 80,000 clones, 84% of them appearing once. CDR3 length equals 14 residues. Germline V gene sequence: CDR1 KGHSH, CDR2 LQKENI. V gave up 2 bases and J gave up 5 bases, with 12 bases separating them. The chain has TRBV18 and TRBJ2-5, with D possibly being TRBD1 (7 bases). This clonotype was sampled from a human donor with non-small cell lung cancer who had stable disease on radiotherapy plus ipilimumab. The sequences come from peripheral blood, collected from a patient treated with radiotherapy plus ipilimumab. The CDR3 DNA sequence: TGTGCCAGCTCACCATCCGCAGGGGGGGAGACCCAGTACTTC. This gives the protein CASSPSAGGETQYF.